A selection of T cell receptor beta chains follows, all from one sample in a study of T cells after yellow fever vaccination. TCRdb used MiXCR to reprocess the 5' RACE reads, holding one entry per CDR3 protein. The sample yields approximately 580,000 distinct CDR3 sequences, about a sixth seen once. Sequencing used PBMCs, obtained around 5 days after the first yellow fever vaccination. The receptors were sampled from a man between 18 and 35 years old who received the YFV17D yellow fever vaccine. Each CDR3 is given with its conserved first and last residue. A D gene is named only where the DNA matches it firmly. Clone size is given for some rows only: seen once, a few or many times, or a class if the clone is expanded.

abundance,j_gene,d_gene,v_gene,CDR3aa,CDR3nt
-,TRBJ1-2,TRBD1,TRBV12-3/TRBV12-4,CASSHRGAGYGYTF,TGTGCCAGCAGCCACAGGGGCGCAGGATATGGCTACACCTTC
-,TRBJ2-2,-,TRBV10-3,CAITPTTTGELFF,TGTGCCATCACCCCGACTACCACCGGGGAGCTGTTTTTT
few,TRBJ2-3,TRBD2,TRBV10-2,CASSEWSGRKDTQYF,TGCGCCAGCAGTGAATGGAGCGGGAGGAAAGATACGCAGTATTTT
few,TRBJ2-6,-,TRBV5-1,CAVGSPGAIYNSGANVLTF,TGCGCCGTCGGATCCCCGGGGGCTATCTATAACTCTGGGGCCAACGTCCTGACTTTC
-,TRBJ2-4,TRBD1,TRBV20-1,CSAWDRDRNIQYF,TGCAGTGCTTGGGACAGGGATAGAAACATTCAGTACTTC
few,TRBJ2-3,-,TRBV20-1,CSARDGGSDTQYF,TGCAGTGCTAGAGATGGGGGTTCGGATACGCAGTATTTT
few,TRBJ1-4,-,TRBV29-1,CSVEDGDEKLFF,TGCAGCGTTGAAGATGGGGATGAAAAACTGTTTTTT
many,TRBJ1-4,TRBD1,TRBV7-9,CASSPNTGAEKLFF,TGTGCCAGCAGCCCAAATACAGGGGCGGAAAAACTGTTTTTT
few,TRBJ1-2,TRBD1,TRBV6-5,CASVKRDRGYGYTF,TGTGCCAGCGTTAAACGGGACAGGGGCTATGGCTACACCTTC
few,TRBJ2-1,-,TRBV9,CASSVVGHNEQFF,TGTGCCAGCAGCGTAGTGGGGCACAATGAGCAGTTCTTC
-,TRBJ2-7,-,TRBV7-2,CASSLREDEQYF,TGTGCCAGCAGCTTACGGGAAGACGAGCAGTACTTC
few,TRBJ2-7,TRBD1,TRBV19,CASSVRARTGIFQQYF,TGTGCCAGTAGTGTGCGAGCGAGGACAGGGATTTTCCAGCAGTACTTC
few,TRBJ2-1,-,TRBV11-1,CASSMGGGGVIYNEQFF,TGTGCCAGCAGCATGGGTGGAGGGGGGGTCATCTACAATGAGCAGTTCTTC
few,TRBJ1-1,-,TRBV20-1,CSARRGATNTEAFF,TGCAGTGCCCGCCGTGGGGCTACGAACACTGAAGCTTTCTTT
-,TRBJ1-1,-,TRBV3-1,CASSQDRGGRAFF,TGTGCCAGCAGCCAAGATCGCGGGGGTCGGGCTTTCTTT
-,TRBJ2-1,-,TRBV6-4,CASSDSRGPYNEQFF,TGTGCCAGCAGTGACTCGCGGGGGCCCTACAATGAGCAGTTCTTC
few,TRBJ2-7,-,TRBV5-1,CASSSYDRLYEQYF,TGCGCCAGCAGCTCCTACGACAGACTCTACGAGCAGTACTTC
many,TRBJ2-3,TRBD2,TRBV3-1,CASSQGETSGLSTDTQYF,TGTGCCAGCAGCCAAGGGGAGACTAGCGGATTGAGCACAGATACGCAGTATTTT
few,TRBJ1-1,TRBD1,TRBV28,CASSLTTGYTEAFF,TGTGCCAGCAGTCTTACGACAGGGTACACTGAAGCTTTCTTT
many,TRBJ2-7,-,TRBV29-1,CSVSQNYEQYF,TGCAGCGTTAGTCAGAACTACGAGCAGTACTTC
-,TRBJ2-2,-,TRBV19,CASSMGAGELFF,TGTGCCAGTAGTATGGGGGCCGGGGAGCTGTTTTTT
-,TRBJ2-1,TRBD2,TRBV6-1,CASRPSGGGYNEQFF,TGTGCCAGCAGACCCTCGGGCGGGGGTTACAATGAGCAGTTCTTC
-,TRBJ2-3,-,TRBV29-1,CSVEGGLADTQYF,TGCAGCGTTGAGGGCGGCCTGGCAGATACGCAGTATTTT
-,TRBJ2-1,-,TRBV7-6,CASSLNTLNEQFF,TGTGCCAGCAGCTTAAATACTCTCAATGAGCAGTTCTTC
few,TRBJ1-1,-,TRBV20-1,CSASLRDTEAFF,TGCAGTGCTAGTCTGCGAGACACTGAAGCTTTCTTT
few,TRBJ2-5,TRBD1,TRBV24-1,CATSPGGGETQYF,TGTGCCACCAGTCCAGGGGGCGGGGAGACCCAGTACTTC
-,TRBJ1-5,TRBD1,TRBV6-1,CASRTGTGGSRQPQHF,TGTGCCAGCAGAACCGGGACAGGGGGCTCGCGTCAGCCCCAGCATTTT
-,TRBJ2-1,TRBD2,TRBV18,CASSNKGLAGDNEQFF,TGTGCCAGCTCGAATAAGGGACTAGCGGGGGACAATGAGCAGTTCTTC
-,TRBJ2-3,-,TRBV4-3,CASSQEVSLAFGTDTQYF,TGCGCCAGCAGCCAAGAAGTTAGCCTAGCGTTCGGCACAGATACGCAGTATTTT
-,TRBJ2-5,TRBD2,TRBV6-5,CASSYGSGGPLYQETQYF,TGTGCCAGCAGTTATGGTAGCGGGGGGCCCCTGTACCAAGAGACCCAGTACTTC
many,TRBJ1-1,-,TRBV29-1,CSVDRAYTEAFF,TGCAGCGTTGACAGGGCCTACACTGAAGCTTTCTTT
few,TRBJ1-1,TRBD1,TRBV20-1,CSARATRQGATEAFF,TGCAGTGCTAGGGCCACTCGACAGGGGGCCACTGAAGCTTTCTTT
few,TRBJ1-4,-,TRBV3-1,CASRKDTNEKLFF,TGTGCCAGCAGAAAAGATACGAATGAAAAACTGTTTTTT
few,TRBJ2-5,-,TRBV5-1,CASSLVSAQETQYF,TGCGCCAGCAGCTTGGTGTCGGCACAAGAGACCCAGTACTTC
-,TRBJ2-2,-,TRBV15,CATSVGGPTGELFF,TGTGCCACCAGCGTAGGCGGGCCGACCGGGGAGCTGTTTTTT
-,TRBJ2-7,TRBD1,TRBV6-2/TRBV6-3,CASSYWGQGEIYEQYF,TGTGCCAGCAGTTACTGGGGACAGGGAGAAATTTACGAGCAGTACTTC
once,TRBJ2-3,TRBD2,TRBV24-1,CATSDSRGGLGTDTQYF,TGTGCCACCAGTGATTCACGGGGGGGTCTGGGCACAGATACGCAGTATTTT
few,TRBJ2-5,-,TRBV12-3/TRBV12-4,CASSLVNGQTQYF,TGTGCCAGCAGTTTAGTTAATGGTCAGACCCAGTACTTC
few,TRBJ1-4,-,TRBV4-3,CASSQGTALDEKLFF,TGCGCCAGCAGCCAAGGGACGGCTCTGGATGAAAAACTGTTTTTT
-,TRBJ2-1,TRBD2,TRBV6-2/TRBV6-3,CASRTLAGMSSYNEQFF,TGTGCCAGCAGAACACTAGCGGGGATGAGCTCCTACAATGAGCAGTTCTTC
few,TRBJ1-2,-,TRBV6-5,CASSYSQGRSGYTF,TGTGCCAGCAGTTATTCTCAGGGACGATCAGGCTACACCTTC